The clone carrying this T cell receptor (beta chain) was counted between two and nine times. A library of TCRbeta sequences, prepared with unique molecular identifiers, was generated. TCRdb itself ran the PCR reads through MiXCR, one entry per CDR3 protein. The sample lists about 540,000 distinct CDR3 sequences; about 16% were seen once. The sample comes from a study of T-cell reconstitution after alpha-beta-depleted transplantation in children. V dropped 5 bases and J dropped 4; count of bases not matched to a gene: 10. The CDR3 length is 16 residues. Germline assignment: CDR1 MGHDK and CDR2 SYGVNS. V is TRBV25-1 and J is TRBJ2-1; 8 bases line up with TRBD2. The clonotype comes from a human donor who donated a stem cell graft to a child with acute lymphoblastic leukemia. Here the sequenced sample was PBMCs from the stem cell graft donor, taken from the stem cell graft. The CDR3 region has the DNA TGTGCCAGCAGTCCTCCCGGGGGGGGCAGTTACAATGAGCAGTTCTTC. Translated: CASSPPGGGSYNEQFF.